These T cell receptor beta chains were read from a single sample in a study of T cells after yellow fever vaccination. Each CDR3 protein gets one entry after TCRdb re-called the 5' RACE reads with MiXCR. Found here are approximately 600,000 distinct CDR3 sequences, roughly 12% of them singletons; the top ten hold about 15%. This specimen was PBMCs, taken on the day of the yellow fever booster vaccination. The source is a man aged 30 to 39 who received the YFV17D yellow fever vaccine. Both conserved end residues are part of each CDR3. Fields, in order: clone size, J gene, D gene, V gene, CDR3 DNA, CDR3 protein. The D gene is left open where the match is weak. The size entry is marked missing in some rows and otherwise reads once, few, many or a size class.

>NA|TRBJ2-7|NA|TRBV9
TGTGCCAGCAGCGTAGACAGCAGTCAGGTGGGGTACGAGCAGTACTTC
CASSVDSSQVGYEQYF
>NA|TRBJ1-1|NA|TRBV14
TGTGCCAGCAGCCAAGTTGCTTCCACTGAAGCTTTCTTT
CASSQVASTEAFF
>NA|TRBJ2-5|NA|TRBV25-1
TGTGCCAGCAGTGTCGGGACTTTCCAAGAGACCCAGTACTTC
CASSVGTFQETQYF
>few|TRBJ1-2|NA|TRBV15
TGTGCCACCAGCAGAGGAATAACCGATCGTGGCTACACCTTC
CATSRGITDRGYTF
>NA|TRBJ1-2|NA|TRBV6-2/TRBV6-3
TGTGCCAGCAGTTACAGGGAGGTTTATGGCTACACCTTC
CASSYREVYGYTF
>NA|TRBJ1-6|NA|TRBV7-2
TGTGCCAGCAGCTATCATCCAGCGGGGGGGGACTCACCCCTCCACTTT
CASSYHPAGGDSPLHF
>few|TRBJ2-7|NA|TRBV6-2/TRBV6-3
TGTGCCACGGTTAACGTAGCGAATGGAGGCTCCTACGAGCAGTACTTC
CATVNVANGGSYEQYF
>NA|TRBJ2-2|TRBD2|TRBV6-4
TGTGCCAGCAGCAACCCGGGACTAGCGGGAGTTCTGGCGGAAACCGGGGAGCTGTTTTTT
CASSNPGLAGVLAETGELFF
>NA|TRBJ2-1|NA|TRBV11-1
TGTGCCAGCAGCTTATTAGGACAGCTGATCATCCCCGACTACAATGAGCAGTTCTTC
CASSLLGQLIIPDYNEQFF
>NA|TRBJ2-7|TRBD1|TRBV7-9
TGTGCCAGCAGCTTACAGGACAGGGTGTACGAGCAGTACTTC
CASSLQDRVYEQYF
>few|TRBJ2-7|TRBD2|TRBV27
TGTGCCAGCAGTCGGTTCACTAGCGGGAGTTCCAACGAGCAGTACTTC
CASSRFTSGSSNEQYF
>few|TRBJ2-5|NA|TRBV5-6
TGTGCCAGCAGCCAAAGCGGGTGGCAAGAGACCCAGTACTTC
CASSQSGWQETQYF
>few|TRBJ2-1|NA|TRBV19
TGTGCCAGTAGTAACAGAGGGAACCTCAATGAGCAGTTCTTC
CASSNRGNLNEQFF
>many|TRBJ2-3|TRBD2|TRBV10-3
TGTGCCACCAAGGGAGCGGGAGAAGCAGCAGATACGCAGTATTTT
CATKGAGEAADTQYF
>many|TRBJ2-3|NA|TRBV5-1
TGCGCCAGCAGCTTGGCGGCGCCCCGTGGCACAGATACGCAGTATTTT
CASSLAAPRGTDTQYF
>NA|TRBJ2-2|NA|TRBV5-1
TGCGCCAGCAGCTTGAAGGAGGAGCTGTTTTTT
CASSLKEELFF
>NA|TRBJ1-5|NA|TRBV20-1
TGCAGTGCTAGACGGGGGGCGGGTAGCAATCAGCCCCAGCATTTT
CSARRGAGSNQPQHF
>NA|TRBJ1-5|NA|TRBV12-3/TRBV12-4
TGTGCCAGCTCAATTTGGGGTTGGAATAGCAATCAGCCCCAGCATTTT
CASSIWGWNSNQPQHF
>NA|TRBJ2-3|TRBD2|TRBV7-9
TGTGCCAGCAGCTTATGGACTAGCGGGCCTCGCACAGATACGCAGTATTTT
CASSLWTSGPRTDTQYF
>few|TRBJ2-5|NA|TRBV20-1
TGCAGTGCTAACGGGAGAGGTGCTCAAGAGACCCAGTACTTC
CSANGRGAQETQYF
>NA|TRBJ1-4|NA|TRBV6-5
TGTGCCAGCAGTTACCGGGGCCTTAATGAAAAACTGTTTTTT
CASSYRGLNEKLFF